This T cell receptor (beta chain) was captured in a study of T cells after yellow fever vaccination. About the study: A sort based on CD3, CD45RA, CCR7 and CD95 yielded the EM, EMRA, CM and Tscm memory subsets.

Study observations and caveats: When the response was secondary, it was weaker but reached its peak faster, day 5 versus 15. Primary-vaccination clones mostly resurfaced post-booster (under 98% CD4, just under 90% CD8).

The germline CDR1 and CDR2 sequences are SQVTM and ANQGSEA. V was pared by 4 bases and J by 6 bases, with 11 bases of the junction left unmatched. CDR3 length: 16 amino acids. TCRdb re-analysed the 5' RACE reads in MiXCR, keeping a single row per CDR3 protein. The sample has 15,000 or so distinct CDR3 sequences, around 4% seen once; the top ten hold about 0.4%. By sample share, this clonotype is medium-sized. The origin of this receptor is a man between 25 and 39 years old who received the YFV17D yellow fever vaccine. The material was PBMCs, either bulk or a sorted T-cell subset (CD4+, CD8+, memory, or dextramer-sorted; not recorded which), obtained 15 days after the yellow fever booster vaccination. The chain joins TRBV29-1 to TRBJ2-7; 14 bases align to TRBD2. The CDR3: CSVAAPGLAGDVEQYF. DNA for the CDR3: TGCAGCGTTGCAGCTCCGGGACTAGCGGGAGACGTCGAGCAGTACTTC.